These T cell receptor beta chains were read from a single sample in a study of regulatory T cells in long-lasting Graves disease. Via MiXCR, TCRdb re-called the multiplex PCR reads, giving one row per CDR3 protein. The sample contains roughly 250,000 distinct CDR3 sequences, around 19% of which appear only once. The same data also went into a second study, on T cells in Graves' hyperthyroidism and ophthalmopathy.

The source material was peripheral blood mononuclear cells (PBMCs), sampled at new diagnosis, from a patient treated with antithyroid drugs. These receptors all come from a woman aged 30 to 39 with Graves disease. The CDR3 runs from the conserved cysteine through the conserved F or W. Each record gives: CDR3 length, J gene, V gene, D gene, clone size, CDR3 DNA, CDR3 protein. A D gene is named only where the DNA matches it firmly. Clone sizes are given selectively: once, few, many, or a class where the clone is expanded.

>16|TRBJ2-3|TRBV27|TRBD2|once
TGTGCCAGCAGCGGGGCTAGCGGGGGCTCCTCAGATACGCAGTATTTT
CASSGASGGSSDTQYF
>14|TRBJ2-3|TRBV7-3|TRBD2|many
TGTGCCAGCAGCTTACTAGCGGGCACAGATACGCAGTATTTT
CASSLLAGTDTQYF
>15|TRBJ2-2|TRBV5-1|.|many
TGCGCCAGCAGCCTTACTAGTTCGAACACCGGGGAGCTGTTTTTT
CASSLTSSNTGELFF
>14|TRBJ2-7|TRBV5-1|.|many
TGCGCCAGCAGCTTGGTTACACAAAACTACGAGCAGTACTTC
CASSLVTQNYEQYF
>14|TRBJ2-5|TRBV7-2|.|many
TGTGCCAGCAGCTTAGCGGCCCGGGAAGAGACCCAGTACTTC
CASSLAAREETQYF
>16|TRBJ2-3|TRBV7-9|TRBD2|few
TGTGCCAGCAACCCTAGCGGGGGCCGGGGCACAGATACGCAGTATTTT
CASNPSGGRGTDTQYF
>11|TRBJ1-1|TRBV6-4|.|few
TGTGCCAGCAGTGGGAAGGGGGAAGCTTTCTTT
CASSGKGEAFF
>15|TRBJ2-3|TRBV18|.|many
TGTGCCAGCTCACGTGGGGGAACGGGCACAGATACGCAGTATTTT
CASSRGGTGTDTQYF
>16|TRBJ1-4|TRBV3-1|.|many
TGTGCCAGCAGCCAAGATCCCAGGGCTGTTAATGAAAAACTGTTTTTT
CASSQDPRAVNEKLFF
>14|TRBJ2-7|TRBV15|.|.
TGTGCCACCAGCAGAGTCCGGGGTTTCGACGAGCAGTACTTC
CATSRVRGFDEQYF
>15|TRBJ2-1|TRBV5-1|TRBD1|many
TGCGCCAGCAGCTTTTACAGGGGCTCCTACAATGAGCAGTTCTTC
CASSFYRGSYNEQFF
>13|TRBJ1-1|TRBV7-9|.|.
TGTGCCAGCAGCCATCCGGGGGCCGGTGAAGCTTTCTTT
CASSHPGAGEAFF
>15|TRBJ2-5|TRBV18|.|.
TGTGCCAGCTCTGCACCGGTCCCCGGGCAAGAGACCCAGTACTTC
CASSAPVPGQETQYF
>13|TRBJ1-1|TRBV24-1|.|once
TGTGCCACCGCATTTAGGTCGGACGCTAAAGCTTTCTTT
CATAFRSDAKAFF
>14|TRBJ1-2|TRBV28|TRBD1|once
TGTGCCAGCAGTGGACAGGGCTTTAGCTATGGCTACACCTTC
CASSGQGFSYGYTF